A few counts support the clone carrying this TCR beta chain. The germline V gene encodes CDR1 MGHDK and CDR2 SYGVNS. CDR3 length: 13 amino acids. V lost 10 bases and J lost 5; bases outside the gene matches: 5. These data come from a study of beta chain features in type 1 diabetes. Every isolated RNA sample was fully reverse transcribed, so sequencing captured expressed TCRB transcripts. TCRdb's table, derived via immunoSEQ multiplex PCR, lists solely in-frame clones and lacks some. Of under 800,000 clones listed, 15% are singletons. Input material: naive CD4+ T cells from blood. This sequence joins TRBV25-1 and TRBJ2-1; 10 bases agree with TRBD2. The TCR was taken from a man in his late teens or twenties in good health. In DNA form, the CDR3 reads TGTGCCACCCGGACTAGCGGAAACAATGAGCAGTTCTTC. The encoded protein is CATRTSGNNEQFF. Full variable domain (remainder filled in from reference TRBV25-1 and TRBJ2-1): EADIYQTPRYLVIGTGKKITLECSQTMGHDKMYWYQQDPGMELHLIHYSYGVNSTEKGDLSSESTVSRIRTEHFPLTLESARPSHTSQYLCATRTSGNNEQFFGPGTRLTVL.